What follows is one T cell receptor beta chain and its context. V was pared by 5 bases and J by 7 bases, with 11 bases of the junction left unmatched. This CDR3 comprises 16 residues. Germline loops: CDR1 SGHTA, CDR2 FQGNSA. The sample belongs to a study of T cell changes during pregnancy in multiple sclerosis. Method: immunoSEQ multiplex PCR; TCRdb's copy keeps in-frame clones and lacks some. The sample holds around 56,000 clones; about nine tenths are singletons and the top ten take roughly 2%. This TCR was sampled from a female donor in good health, enrolled as a control in a pregnancy study. The V and J genes are TRBV7-2 and TRBJ2-2; 9 nucleotides line up with TRBD2. The specimen comprised peripheral blood, sampled in the first trimester of pregnancy. CDR3 bases: TGTGCCAGCAGCCGCGGGGGGGGCTTTTCGGACGGGGAGCTGTTTTTT. It is translated as CASSRGGGFSDGELFF.